Each of the 22 T cell receptor beta chains below was sequenced from the same sample in a study of blood T cell repertoires in COVID-19. Assay: immunoSEQ multiplex PCR; the TCRdb copy retains only in-frame clones and omits some. The sample has tens of thousands of clones, roughly four fifths seen once. The material sequenced was peripheral blood. Receptors were obtained from a man older than 75 with COVID-19, enrolled during active disease.

The rearrangement links TRBV9 to TRBJ1-3; D is unclear. V was cut by 2 bases and J by 4 bases, with 13 bases left in between. Germline loops: CDR1 SGDLS, CDR2 YYNGEE. The CDR3 loop spans 15 amino acids. CDR3 loop: CASSVIAAPGNTIYF. CDR3 nucleotides: TGTGCCAGCAGCGTTATTGCGGCTCCAGGAAACACCATATATTTT.

V is TRBV7-6 and J is TRBJ1-2, with TRBD1 matching over 8 bases. Germline CDR1 and CDR2: SGHVS and FNYEAQ. The CDR3 sequence is 15 residues long. The junction had 4 bases not matched to a gene; V was cut back by 2 bases and J by 2 bases. The CDR3 region has the DNA TGTGCCAGCAGCTTATATAACAGGGGGAACTATGGCTACACCTTC. Protein product: CASSLYNRGNYGYTF.

The J gene is TRBJ1-1, the V gene TRBV30; D is unresolved. Germline lookup yields CDR1 GTSNPN and CDR2 SVGIG (reference sequence). The V end lost 1 base, the J end lost 8 bases, and 8 bases lay between the germline ends. The CDR3 covers 11 residues. The CDR3 coding sequence is TGTGCCTGGAGTGCTCGAGAGGAAGCTTTCTTT. Translating gives CAWSAREEAFF.

V gene TRBV5-4 combines with J gene TRBJ2-1; no definite D call. Germline CDR1 and CDR2: SGHNT and YYREEE (reference sequence). Between the trimmed V and J ends, which lost 4 bases and 10 bases, there was a span of 21 bases. The CDR3 contains 15 residues. The CDR3 spells CASSPEPQQAGEQFF. The CDR3 DNA reads as TGTGCCAGCAGCCCTGAACCCCAACAAGCAGGCGAGCAGTTCTTC.

This sequence joins TRBV15 and TRBJ2-2; 9 bases are a match to TRBD1. Germline trimming cut 0 bases from V and 7 bases from J; bases unmatched to any gene: 6. This CDR3 has 16 residues. Germline CDR1 is LNHNV and CDR2 is YYDKDF (reference sequence). CDR3 region: CATSREGQGRDGELFF. CDR3 nucleotide sequence: TGTGCCACCAGCAGAGAGGGACAGGGAAGGGACGGGGAGCTGTTTTTT.

V gene TRBV13 combines with J gene TRBJ2-7; 8 nucleotides align to TRBD1. The CDR3 runs 13 residues. V was clipped by 10 bases and J by 3 bases; unmatched bases: 8. Germline CDR1 and CDR2: PRHDT and FYEKMQ (reference sequence). The CDR3 bases are TGTGCCACATCCCGGGACAGGATCTACGAGCAGTACGTC. Residues: CATSRDRIYEQYV.

The chain is built from TRBV24-1 and TRBJ1-2; D might be TRBD1 (5 bases). The CDR3 runs 15 residues. Trimming left V 4 bases short and J 2 bases short, with 13 bases between. Germline-derived CDR1 and CDR2 are KGHDR and SFDVKD. CDR3 protein: CATSESGTGNYGYTF. CDR3 coding DNA: TGTGCCACCAGTGAGTCCGGGACTGGGAACTATGGCTACACCTTC.

The chain links TRBV9 to TRBJ1-2, with a possible D match to TRBD1 (6 bases). CDR1 is SGDLS and CDR2 is YYNGEE in the germline V gene. V shed 2 bases and J shed 4 bases, with 12 bases lying between them. The CDR3 runs 14 residues. The CDR3 loop reads CASSVRDTTYGYTF. DNA for the CDR3: TGTGCCAGCAGCGTTCGGGACACGACCTATGGCTACACCTTC.

This clone was observed a single time. The chain employs TRBV7-2 and TRBJ1-3, with D possibly matching TRBD1 (6 bases). The V end was cut by 5 bases, the J end by 0 bases, with 17 bases between. CDR3 length: 17 amino acids. CDR1 and CDR2 from the germline V gene are SGHTA and FQGNSA. CDR3 residues: CASSPGGQGISGNTIYF. As DNA, the CDR3 is TGTGCCAGCAGCCCGGGGGGGCAGGGCATCTCTGGAAACACCATATATTTT.

The chain uses TRBV6-5 and TRBJ1-1, with TRBD1 as a possible D gene (6 bases). The CDR3 has 16 residues. Trimming removed 2 bases from V and 5 bases from J, with 18 bases in between. Looked up from germline, CDR1 is MNHEY and CDR2 is SVGAGI. The CDR3 loop is CASSYGGAGVRTEAFF. The DNA for the CDR3 is TGTGCCAGCAGTTACGGAGGAGCAGGGGTGAGGACTGAAGCTTTCTTT.

The J gene is TRBJ2-3, the V gene TRBV9; perhaps TRBD2 as D (6 bases). The CDR3 covers 13 residues. Germline assignment: CDR1 SGDLS and CDR2 YYNGEE. Trimming removed 0 bases at V and 5 bases at J, with 7 bases between. CDR3 region: CASSVGGEDTQYF. The CDR3, as DNA: TGTGCCAGCAGCGTAGGGGGGGAAGATACGCAGTATTTT.

V gene TRBV6-2 or TRBV6-3 combines with J gene TRBJ2-7; 8 bases map to TRBD2. Germline CDR1 MNHEY, CDR2 SVGEGT. CDR3 size: 13 residues. The J segment lost 3 bases and the V segment lost 4 bases, leaving 2 bases of the junction unmatched. The CDR3 loop reads CASSSLADYEQYV. CDR3 DNA sequence: TGTGCCAGCAGTTCACTAGCGGACTACGAGCAGTACGTC.

This chain uses TRBV18 with TRBJ1-2; D call uncertain. Germline CDR1 and CDR2: KGHSH and LQKENI. Deletions cut 2 bases from V and 3 bases from J, with 10 bases between. CDR3 size: 14 residues. The CDR3 DNA is TGTGCCAGCTCACCAGGGCAGGACTACTATGGCTACACCTTC. This gives the protein CASSPGQDYYGYTF.

This clone was seen more than once but under ten times. This chain connects TRBV30 to TRBJ2-1; unclear D gene. V lost 5 bases to trimming and J lost 6 bases, with 8 bases between them. The CDR3 has 11 amino acids. Germline V gene lookup returns CDR1 GTSNPN and CDR2 SVGIG (reference sequence). The CDR3 sequence: CAWESGNEQFF. The CDR3 DNA sequence: TGTGCCTGGGAGTCGGGCAATGAGCAGTTCTTC.

V is TRBV9 and J is TRBJ2-1; 12 positions match TRBD2. Germline lookup yields CDR1 SGDLS and CDR2 YYNGEE. V lost 4 bases and J lost 4; bases outside the gene matches: 3. The CDR3 is 15 amino acids. The CDR3 loop is CASSSGLAGYNEQFF. Written as DNA, the CDR3 is TGTGCCAGCAGCTCAGGACTAGCGGGGTACAATGAGCAGTTCTTC. The full variable domain, completed using reference TRBV9 and TRBJ2-1, is DSGVTQTPKHLITATGQRVTLRCSPRSGDLSVYWYQQSLDQGLQFLIQYYNGEERAKGNILERFSAQQFPDLHSELNLSSLELGDSALYFCASSSGLAGYNEQFFGPGTRLTVL.

In its sample, this clone was seen a few times. The genes are TRBV21-1 and TRBJ2-1; the table's D call, TRBD2, was not checked against the DNA. TRBV21-1 is recorded as a pseudogene. CDR3 length: 16 residues. CDR3 nucleotides: TGTGCCAGCAGCAGTCGACTGACCCCCGTCAGCCATGAGCAGTTCTTC. Translation gives CASSSRLTPVSHEQFF.

This chain connects TRBV4-2 to TRBJ1-1; tentatively, D is TRBD1 (6 bases). The CDR3 has 15 amino acids. Trimming shortened V by 0 bases and J by 3 bases, and 11 bases separated the two germline ends. Germline V gene data show CDR1 as LGHNA and CDR2 as YNFKEQ. CDR3 bases: TGTGCCAGCAGCCAAGAAGGGGGTATAGACACTGAAGCTTTCTTT. This encodes CASSQEGGIDTEAFF.

The chain is built from TRBV6-2 or TRBV6-3 and TRBJ1-1; 12 nucleotides line up with TRBD1. CDR1 is MNHEY, CDR2 SVGEGT, per germline. Trimming took 0 bases from V and 7 from J; bases not matched to a gene: 9. The CDR3 is 17 amino acids. CDR3 residues: CASSYSGQGAQRREAFF. In DNA, the CDR3 is TGTGCCAGCAGTTACTCGGGACAGGGGGCCCAAAGGCGTGAAGCTTTCTTT.

V and J are TRBV19 and TRBJ1-1, with 8 bases fitting TRBD1. The CDR3 totals 17 residues. Germline loops: CDR1 LNHDA, CDR2 SQIVND (reference sequence). V shed 2 bases and J 0 bases; nucleotides not matched to a gene: 8. CDR3 nucleotides: TGTGCCAGTAGTATAAGGCAGGGGGCGGGCATGAACACTGAAGCTTTCTTT. Its protein product is CASSIRQGAGMNTEAFF.

The V and J genes are TRBV24-1 and TRBJ1-1; no reliable D call. Germline loops: CDR1 KGHDR, CDR2 SFDVKD. The CDR3 length is 16 residues. Trimming cost V 4 bases and J 3 bases, with 17 bases left between them. CDR3 sequence reads: CATSDSRSGGDTEAFF. Written as DNA, the CDR3 is TGTGCCACCAGTGACTCTCGATCCGGCGGGGACACTGAAGCTTTCTTT.

The chain has TRBV5-6 and TRBJ1-1; a possible D gene is TRBD1 (5 bases). This CDR3 region has 17 residues. In germline, CDR1 is SGHDT, CDR2 YYEEEE. V was clipped by 0 bases and J by 5 bases, with 20 bases between them. For the CDR3, the DNA is TGTGCCAGCAGCTTGGTTGTCAGGGTACAGGTGGGAACTGAAGCTTTCTTT. Translated: CASSLVVRVQVGTEAFF.

The chain recombines TRBV6-5 with TRBJ2-3; 8 nucleotides match TRBD2. Germline V gene sequence: CDR1 MNHEY, CDR2 SVGAGI. The CDR3 runs 14 residues. With 6 bases clipped from V and 4 bases from J, the junction kept 6 bases outside the gene matches. As DNA, the CDR3 is TGTGCCAGCAGCCCCCGGGGGGGCGCAGATACGCAGTATTTT. Protein sequence: CASSPRGGADTQYF.